The T cell receptor beta chain under discussion was sequenced for a study of T cell responses to AZD1222 COVID-19 vaccine. Clones were sequenced by immunoSEQ multiplex PCR, and TCRdb holds only the in-frame ones, with some missing. The data show more than 70,000 clones, around nine tenths seen once. As to this clone: As yet, its antigen is unknown.

The CDR3 runs 16 residues. Germline V lookup: CDR1 LNHDA, CDR2 SQIVND (reference sequence). With V trimmed by 4 bases and J by 5 bases, 12 bases remained unmatched. Study-wide results and limits: Regions left unmutated in variants are reportedly the target of nearly half of spike-specific TCRs. Possibly, clonal diversity was underestimated; donors were largely white British and included more females.

This sequence was found in an adult in good health. This sample comprised peripheral blood, obtained on day 0 of AZD1222 vaccination. The chain combines TRBV19 with TRBJ2-7; TRBD1 matches 9 bases. The CDR3 coding sequence is TGTGCCAGTAGTACCGGGGCCGGGACAGGGAGAAACGAGCAGTACTTC. It codes for CASSTGAGTGRNEQYF.